One and the same sample provided the 10 T cell receptor beta chains below, sequenced in a study of T cells in Graves' hyperthyroidism and ophthalmopathy (dated by TCRdb to between 2019 and 2020). Preparation of the library involved multiplex PCR. The sample was run on an Illumina HiSeq 2000. The TCR beta CDR3 regions were amplified from RNA transcripts. The first round of RT-PCR for the TCR CDR3 was performed with the HTBI primer set and the Qiagen OneStep RT-PCR kit. TCRdb's own reprocessing of the public reads used fastp at Q25 and MiXCR and kept productive beta chains. Rows with a matching CDR3 protein are joined into one entry that keeps the most common DNA and genes. The sample profile shows roughly 500,000 distinct CDR3 sequences; 46% of them were found once. The ten largest clones take up about two fifths of the sample. The specimen sequenced was peripheral blood or thyroid tissue (not recorded which). Receptors were obtained from an adult woman with Graves' disease, either hyperthyroidism or ophthalmopathy (not recorded which).

J is TRBJ2-5 and V is TRBV6-5; the match to TRBD2 covers 8 bases. The CDR3 totals 14 residues. CDR1 is MNHEY and CDR2 is SVGAGI in the germline V gene. J gave up 3 bases and V 5 bases, and 5 bases lay outside the gene matches. The CDR3 spells CASSTREGKETQYF. The CDR3 DNA reads TGTGCCAGCAGTACCCGGGAGGGGAAAGAGACCCAGTACTTC.

This clonotype has ten or more counts. The chain joins TRBV7-9 to TRBJ1-1, with 7 nucleotides matching TRBD1. The CDR3 is 14 residues long. Germline V gene sequence: CDR1 SEHNR, CDR2 FQNEAQ (reference sequence). V lost 5 bases and J lost 4; bases outside the gene matches: 7. The DNA for the CDR3 is TGTGCCAGCAGCCACCGGGACAGTTTCACTGAAGCTTTCTTT. This codes for CASSHRDSFTEAFF.

With respect to this clonotype: A much larger clone differs from this one at a single base, so this may be a read error. The V and J genes are TRBV6-2 or TRBV6-3 and TRBJ1-6; 10 bases fit TRBD1. The CDR3 consists of 13 residues. Germline-derived CDR1 and CDR2 are MNHEY and SVGEGT. V shed 8 bases, J shed 11 bases, and the junction held 6 bases outside the gene matches. CDR3 sequence: CASGDRGYAPLHF. The DNA for the CDR3 is TGTGCCAGCGGGGACAGGGGATATGCACCCCTCCACTTT.

This chain joins TRBV6-5 and TRBJ2-7, with D hard to call. V lost 4 bases and J 0 bases, leaving 13 bases between the germline ends. The germline CDR1 and CDR2 sequences are MNHEY and SVGAGI. The CDR3 sequence is 15 residues long. The CDR3 region has the DNA TGTGCCAGCAGTTCGACCCCAGAGATCTCCTACGAGCAGTACTTC. This codes for CASSSTPEISYEQYF.

The V gene is TRBV7-9, the J gene TRBJ1-2; no clear D gene. The germline gives CDR1 SEHNR, CDR2 FQNEAQ (reference sequence). The CDR3 is 15 amino acids. CDR3 region: CAPVDNRNSNYGYTF. The CDR3 coding sequence is TGTGCTCCAGTAGACAACCGAAACTCTAACTATGGCTACACCTTC.

About this clonotype: The CDR3 carries no conserved terminal phenylalanine or tryptophan, so it likely arises from a read error. The CDR3 DNA follows: TGTGCCAGCGGACCTACAGGGTTCTACGAGCAGTACCTC. Residues: CASGPTGFYEQYL. This chain links TRBV6-1 with TRBJ2-7, with a weak D call TRBD1 (6 bases). Germline CDR1 MNHNS, CDR2 SASEGT. Trimming removed 8 bases at V and 3 bases at J, with 14 bases between. The CDR3 runs 13 residues.

This chain connects TRBV7-8 to TRBJ2-5, with D possibly matching TRBD2 (5 bases). There are 16 residues in the CDR3. The germline V and J ends were trimmed by 2 bases and 0 bases, with 13 bases remaining between them. Germline V gives CDR1 SGHVS, CDR2 FQNEAQ. The CDR3 coding sequence is TGTGCCAGCAGCTTATCATTCCGGGGATACCAAGAGACCCAGTACTTC. It codes for CASSLSFRGYQETQYF.

The sample holds many counts of this clonotype. The genes are TRBV5-1 and TRBJ2-7; D is unresolved. The CDR3 has 12 residues. CDR1 and CDR2 from the germline V gene are SGHRS and YFSETQ. V was clipped by 3 bases and J by 3 bases, with 7 bases between them. CDR3 sequence reads: CASSYDFYEQYF. CDR3 nucleotides: TGCGCCAGCAGCTACGACTTCTACGAGCAGTACTTC.

This clonotype was detected once. The V and J genes are TRBV5-1 and TRBJ2-7, with TRBD2 identical over 7 bases. Germline V CDR1 and CDR2: SGHRS, YFSETQ. The CDR3 contains 14 residues. The V gene end was trimmed by 1 base and the J gene end by 6 bases; junction bases not matched to a gene: 7. The CDR3 DNA reads as TGCGCCAGCAGCTTGAACCCGACGGGGGGCGAGCAGTACTTC. Amino acids: CASSLNPTGGEQYF.

Remarks on this clonotype: One end of the junction varies from germline; a read error may be responsible. The genes are TRBV7-7 and TRBJ1-6, with D unclear. The germline V gene encodes CDR1 SSHAT and CDR2 FNYEAQ (reference sequence). CDR3 length: 16 residues. The DNA for the CDR3 is TGTGCTAGCAGCTTATATGCCGCAGGAGGGTATTCACCCCTCCACTTT. Translated, it gives CASSLYAAGGYSPLHF.